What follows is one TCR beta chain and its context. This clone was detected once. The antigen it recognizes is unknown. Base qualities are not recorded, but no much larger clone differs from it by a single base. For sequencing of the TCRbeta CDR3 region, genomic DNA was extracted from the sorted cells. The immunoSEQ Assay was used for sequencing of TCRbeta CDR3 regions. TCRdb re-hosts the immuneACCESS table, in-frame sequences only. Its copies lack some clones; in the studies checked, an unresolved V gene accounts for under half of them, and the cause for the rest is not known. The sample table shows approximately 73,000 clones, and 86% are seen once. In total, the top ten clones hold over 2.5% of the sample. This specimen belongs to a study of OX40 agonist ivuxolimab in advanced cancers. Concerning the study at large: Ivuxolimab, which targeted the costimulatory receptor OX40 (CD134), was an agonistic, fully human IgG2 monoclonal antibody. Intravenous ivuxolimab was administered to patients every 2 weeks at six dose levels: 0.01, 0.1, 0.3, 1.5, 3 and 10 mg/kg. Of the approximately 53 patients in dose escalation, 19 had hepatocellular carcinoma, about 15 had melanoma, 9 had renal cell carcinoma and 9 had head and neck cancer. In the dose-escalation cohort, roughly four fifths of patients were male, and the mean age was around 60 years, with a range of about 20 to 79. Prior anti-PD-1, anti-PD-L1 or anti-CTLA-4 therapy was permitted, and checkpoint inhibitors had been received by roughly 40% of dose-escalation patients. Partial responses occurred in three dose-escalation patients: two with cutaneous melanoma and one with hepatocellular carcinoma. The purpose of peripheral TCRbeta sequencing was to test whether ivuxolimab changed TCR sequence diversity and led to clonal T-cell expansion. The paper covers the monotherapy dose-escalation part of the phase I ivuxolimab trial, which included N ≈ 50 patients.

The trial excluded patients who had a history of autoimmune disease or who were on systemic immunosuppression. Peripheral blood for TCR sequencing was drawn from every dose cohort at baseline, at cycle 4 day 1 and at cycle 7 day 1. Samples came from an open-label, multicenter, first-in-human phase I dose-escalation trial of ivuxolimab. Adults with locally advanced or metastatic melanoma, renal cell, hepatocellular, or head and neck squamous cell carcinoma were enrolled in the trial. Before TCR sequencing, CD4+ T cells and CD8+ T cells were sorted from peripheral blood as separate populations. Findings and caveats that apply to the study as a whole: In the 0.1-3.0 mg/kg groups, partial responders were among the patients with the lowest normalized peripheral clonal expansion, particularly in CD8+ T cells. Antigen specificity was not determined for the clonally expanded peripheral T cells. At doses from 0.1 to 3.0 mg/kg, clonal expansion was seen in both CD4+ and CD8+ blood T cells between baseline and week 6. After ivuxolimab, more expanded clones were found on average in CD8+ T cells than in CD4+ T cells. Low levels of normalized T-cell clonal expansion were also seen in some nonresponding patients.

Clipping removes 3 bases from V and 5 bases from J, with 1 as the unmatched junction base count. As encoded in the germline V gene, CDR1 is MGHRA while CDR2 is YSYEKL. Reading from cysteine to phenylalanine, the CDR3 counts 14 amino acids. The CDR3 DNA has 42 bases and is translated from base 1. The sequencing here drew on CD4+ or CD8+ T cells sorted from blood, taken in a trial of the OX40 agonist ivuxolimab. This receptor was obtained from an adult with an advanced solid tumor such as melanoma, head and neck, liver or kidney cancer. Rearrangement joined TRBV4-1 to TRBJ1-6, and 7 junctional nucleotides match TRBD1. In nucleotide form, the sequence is TGCGCCAGCAGCCACGGGACAGATAATTCACCCCTCCACTTT. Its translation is CASSHGTDNSPLHF.